This T cell receptor beta chain came from a study of preoperative IRX-2 immunotherapy in early breast cancer. Treatment indicated: preoperative locoregional IRX-2 cytokine immunotherapy. Preoperative locoregional IRX-2 cytokine immunotherapy was tested in the phase Ib source study. Clones were sequenced by immunoSEQ multiplex PCR, and TCRdb holds only the in-frame ones, with some missing. The sample has 30,000 to 35,000 clones, roughly 96% seen once; the top ten hold about 6%. The V gene lost 2 bases and the J gene lost 0 bases, with 5 bases spanning the gap. CDR3 length equals 15 residues. CDR1 is LNHDA, CDR2 SQIVND, per germline (reference sequence).

The J gene is TRBJ2-6, the V gene TRBV19; D call uncertain. This material was acquired from a patient treated with IRX-2 immunotherapy. The sequence was collected from a human donor with breast cancer. DNA for the CDR3: TGTGCCAGTAGTATACTACACTCTGGGGCCAACGTCCTGACTTTC. It specifies CASSILHSGANVLTF.